The 28 T cell receptor beta chains reported below all come from one sample, sequenced in a study of shared clonotypes between healthy human individuals. Repertoires were generated with immunoSEQ multiplex PCR, while TCRdb's copy carries only in-frame clones and drops some. The sample includes fewer than 700,000 clones, roughly 79% of them seen just once. What was sequenced was PBMCs. These receptors all come from a woman between 35 and 50 years old in good health. Some clones in this sample may be carry-over from other donors' samples.

This clone occurred a few times. This chain links TRBV30 with TRBJ1-1, with D maybe TRBD1 (5 bases). Per germline, CDR1 GTSNPN and CDR2 SVGIG (reference sequence). The CDR3 has 12 residues. The germline V and J ends were trimmed by 3 bases and 1 base, with 6 bases remaining between them. CDR3 region: CAWRGGNTEAFF. The DNA for the CDR3 is TGTGCCTGGAGGGGGGGGAACACTGAAGCTTTCTTT.

The rearrangement uses TRBV6-1 and TRBJ2-5, with D possibly TRBD2 on 6 matching bases. CDR1 MNHNS and CDR2 SASEGT come from the germline V gene. Trimming took off 3 bases at V and 1 base at J, with 12 bases between the two ends. This CDR3 is 15 amino acids long. The CDR3 sequence: CASSDPLGGQETQYF. Here the CDR3 DNA reads TGTGCCAGCAGTGACCCTTTGGGGGGCCAAGAGACCCAGTACTTC.

The chain has TRBV5-1 and TRBJ2-7; TRBD2 matches 7 bases. Germline-derived CDR1 and CDR2 are SGHRS and YFSETQ. The CDR3 loop spans 14 amino acids. V shed 3 bases, J shed 5 bases, and the junction held 8 bases outside the gene matches. The CDR3 DNA follows: TGCGCCAGCAGCTCTTTGAGGGGAGGGAACGAGCAGTACTTC. This encodes CASSSLRGGNEQYF. The full variable domain, with the rest looked up from reference TRBV5-1 and TRBJ2-7, is KAGVTQTPRYLIKTRGQQVTLSCSPISGHRSVSWYQQTPGQGLQFLFEYFSETQRNKGNFPGRFSGRQFSNSRSEMNVSTLELGDSALYLCASSSLRGGNEQYFGPGTRLTVT.

This clone was observed once. The chain combines TRBV10-3 with TRBJ2-3; D call uncertain. The CDR3 totals 11 residues. Trimming removed 7 bases from V and 4 bases from J, with 6 bases in between. In germline, CDR1 is ENHRY, CDR2 SYGVKD. The CDR3 sequence is CAINSADTQYF. The CDR3 coding sequence is TGTGCCATCAATTCCGCAGATACGCAGTATTTT.

Turning to this clone: A read error is likely, as this CDR3 ends without the conserved phenylalanine or tryptophan. V gene TRBV18 combines with J gene TRBJ1-1, with 7 positions matching TRBD1. V lost 1 base and J lost 5; bases outside the gene matches: 4. Germline CDR1 KGHSH, CDR2 LQKENI. The CDR3 sequence is 14 residues long. The CDR3 region has the DNA TGTGCCAGCTCACCACAGGGGGCCGAGACTGAAGCTTTCCTT. Protein product: CASSPQGAETEAFL.

This clone was observed many times. Different DNA sequences within this sample yield the same CDR3. The chain has TRBV9 and TRBJ1-4; unclear D gene. The CDR3 is 15 residues long. Germline lookup yields CDR1 SGDLS and CDR2 YYNGEE. The ends were cut back, 0 bases at V and 5 bases at J, with 11 bases in the middle. CDR3 DNA sequence: TGTGCCAGCAGCGTAGGTGGGCGCAGAAATGAAAAACTGTTTTTT. Protein product: CASSVGGRRNEKLFF.

This rearrangement joins TRBV25-1 to TRBJ2-1; 11 bases align to TRBD2. V lost 9 bases and J lost 6; bases outside the gene matches: 10. There are 15 residues in the CDR3. Germline CDR1 reads MGHDK; CDR2 reads SYGVNS. In nucleotides, the CDR3 is TGTGCCAGTGCACCTACTAGCGGGAGAATCAATGAGCAGTTCTTC. It translates to CASAPTSGRINEQFF.

This clone was seen a few times. The CDR3 DNA sequence: TGTGCCAGCAGTGTACGGGCGGAGGGAAACACCATATATTTT. Its protein product is CASSVRAEGNTIYF. The gene calls are TRBV2 and TRBJ1-3; D call uncertain. Deletions cut 4 bases from V and 4 bases from J, with 11 bases between. Germline CDR1 SNHLY, CDR2 FYNNEI. This CDR3 spans 14 amino acids.

The genes are TRBV28 and TRBJ1-3; D is ambiguous. V gave up 7 bases and J gave up 0 bases, with 7 bases separating them. In germline, CDR1 is MDHEN, CDR2 SYDVKM. The CDR3 has 13 amino acids. The CDR3 loop reads CASTDLSGNTIYF. In DNA form, the CDR3 reads TGTGCCAGCACAGACCTCTCTGGAAACACCATATATTTT.

The chain couples TRBV5-1 to TRBJ2-2; 8 nucleotides line up with TRBD2. Germline CDR1 SGHRS, CDR2 YFSETQ. Trimming cost V 0 bases and J 2 bases; bases outside gene matches: 3. The length of the CDR3 is 16 residues. The CDR3 here is CASSLATSGNTGELFF. The CDR3 DNA reads as TGCGCCAGCAGCTTGGCCACTAGCGGTAACACCGGGGAGCTGTTTTTT.

Concerning this clone itself: With a much larger clone just one base away, this may be a read error. The chain employs TRBV2 and TRBJ2-7; D is ambiguous. Germline CDR1 reads SNHLY; CDR2 reads FYNNEI. The CDR3 runs 17 residues. CDR3 DNA sequence: TGTGCCAGCAGTGATTCCGGATTATTAGTCGCCTCCCACGAGCAGTACTTC. As protein: CASSDSGLLVASHEQYF.

Many counts were recorded for this clone. The same CDR3 can be traced to other DNA sequences in this sample. The genes are TRBV29-1 and TRBJ2-7, with 12 bases matching TRBD2. V lost 4 bases to trimming and J lost 3 bases; unmatched junction nucleotides: 1. CDR3 length equals 13 residues. CDR1 is SQVTM and CDR2 is ANQGSEA in the germline V gene. The CDR3 spells CSVAGLAGYEQYF. DNA of the CDR3: TGCAGCGTTGCGGGACTAGCGGGCTACGAGCAGTACTTC.

The rearrangement joins TRBV12-5 to TRBJ2-3, with 7 bases fitting TRBD2. With 1 base clipped from V and 1 base from J, the junction kept 2 bases outside the gene matches. In germline, CDR1 is LGHNT, CDR2 FRNRAP. The CDR3 extends over 15 amino acids. The CDR3 DNA is TGTGCTAGTGGTTTGGAAGCGGGACGCACAGATACGCAGTATTTT. As protein: CASGLEAGRTDTQYF.

J is TRBJ2-7 and V is TRBV21-1; the DNA was not used to check the table's D call, TRBD1. TRBV21-1 is flagged as a pseudogene. CDR3 length: 16 residues. This chain's CDR3 is CASSKAKGHPTYEQYF. The CDR3, as DNA: TGTGCCAGCAGCAAAGCGAAGGGACACCCAACCTACGAGCAGTACTTC.

On this clone: Being one base from a much bigger clone, this may be a read error. Other DNA sequences of this sample code for an identical CDR3. The chain combines TRBV11-2 with TRBJ2-7; 14 bases are a match to TRBD2. CDR1 is SGHAT, CDR2 FQNNGV, per germline. This CDR3 is 15 amino acids long. The J segment lost 4 bases and the V segment lost 5 bases, leaving 4 bases of the junction unmatched. Here the CDR3 DNA reads TGTGCCAGCAGCCTCGGGACTAGCGGGAGTTACGAGCAGTACTTC. Protein: CASSLGTSGSYEQYF.

In regard to this clone: Other DNA sequences in the same sample also yield this CDR3. V and J are TRBV7-9 and TRBJ2-5; D unresolved. Germline V gene data show CDR1 as SEHNR and CDR2 as FQNEAQ (reference sequence). The CDR3 is 12 amino acids. V gave up 1 base and J gave up 5 bases, with 5 bases separating them. CDR3 coding DNA: TGTGCCAGCAGCTTAGTTGGGGAGACCCAGTACTTC. As protein: CASSLVGETQYF.

Turning to this clone: This may stem from a read error, because a much larger clone lies one nucleotide away. The sample has other DNA sequences that encode this CDR3 too. This chain links TRBV7-9 with TRBJ1-1, with 10 bases that match TRBD1. This CDR3 is 13 amino acids long. Germline V gene lookup returns CDR1 SEHNR and CDR2 FQNEAQ (reference sequence). CDR3 protein: CASSLETGGEAFF. In nucleotides, the CDR3 is TGTGCCAGCAGCTTAGAGACAGGGGGCGAAGCCTTCTTT.

The chain carries TRBV2 and TRBJ2-7; D call uncertain. Germline CDR1 SNHLY, CDR2 FYNNEI. The CDR3 has 13 amino acids. V gave up 2 bases and J gave up 1 base, with 6 bases separating them. DNA for the CDR3: TGTGCCAGCAGTGAATGGTTGTCCTACGAGCAGTACTTC. This codes for CASSEWLSYEQYF.

The chain is built from TRBV11-2 and TRBJ1-1; D unclear. The CDR3 covers 14 residues. The germline V and J ends were trimmed by 8 bases and 4 bases, with 17 bases remaining between them. Germline CDR1 is SGHAT and CDR2 is FQNNGV. This CDR3 is CASLPPGWSTEAFF. CDR3 coding DNA: TGTGCCAGCCTCCCCCCTGGGTGGAGCACTGAAGCTTTCTTT. The full variable domain, its missing parts supplied by reference TRBV11-2 and TRBJ1-1, is EAGVAQSPRYKIIEKRQSVAFWCNPISGHATLYWYQQILGQGPKLLIQFQNNGVVDDSQLPKDRFSAERLKGVDSTLKIQPAKLEDSAVYLCASLPPGWSTEAFFGQGTRLTVV.

V is TRBV28 and J is TRBJ2-6, with D unresolved. With 6 bases removed from V and 2 bases from J, the gap between germline ends came to 11 bases. This CDR3 region has 15 residues. Germline V gene data show CDR1 as MDHEN and CDR2 as SYDVKM. The CDR3 coding sequence is TGTGCCAGCAGCCCCCTTGAGGCTGGGGCCAACGTCCTGACTTTC. This codes for CASSPLEAGANVLTF.

In this sample, this clone turned up a few times. The chain employs TRBV5-6 and TRBJ2-7; 11 nucleotides line up with TRBD2. V trimming: 6 bases; J trimming: 1 base; junction bases outside the gene matches: 6. CDR3 length: 15 residues. CDR1 is SGHDT, CDR2 YYEEEE, per germline. The CDR3 region is CASTISGRGSYEQYF. Here the CDR3 DNA reads TGTGCCAGCACCATTAGCGGGAGGGGGTCCTACGAGCAGTACTTC.

The chain links TRBV7-9 to TRBJ2-7, with D possibly TRBD1 on 6 matching bases. Germline CDR1 SEHNR, CDR2 FQNEAQ (reference sequence). This CDR3 spans 15 amino acids. V lost 2 bases and J 4 bases, leaving 15 bases between the germline ends. CDR3 loop: CASSLRTRGVYEQYF. In nucleotides, the CDR3 is TGTGCCAGCAGCTTAAGGACCAGGGGAGTTTACGAGCAGTACTTC.

This chain joins TRBV9 and TRBJ1-3, with D perhaps matching TRBD1 (6 bases). Trimming removed 0 bases at V and 2 bases at J, with 6 bases between. Germline assignment: CDR1 SGDLS and CDR2 YYNGEE. The CDR3 runs to 14 residues. The CDR3 DNA is TGTGCCAGCAGCGTAGGGACAGCTGGAAACACCATATATTTT. As protein: CASSVGTAGNTIYF.

The count of this clone is one. The V and J genes are TRBV29-1 and TRBJ2-2; 7 bases line up with TRBD2. The CDR3 has 13 residues. The V gene's germline CDR1 is SQVTM and CDR2 ANQGSEA. The V segment lost 7 bases and the J segment 3 bases; nucleotides outside the gene matches: 5. The CDR3 is CSGGEGDTGELFF. In DNA form, the CDR3 reads TGCAGCGGCGGGGAGGGAGACACCGGGGAGCTGTTTTTT.

This clone was observed a single time. The chain combines TRBV7-2 with TRBJ1-1, with a tentative D call TRBD1 (6 bases). Germline CDR1 is SGHTA and CDR2 is FQGNSA. V dropped 5 bases and J dropped 4 bases, with 14 bases sitting between them. The CDR3 loop spans 14 amino acids. The CDR3, as DNA: TGTGCCAGCAGCCCAGGGGTTGCGGGCACTGAAGCTTTCTTT. Translation gives CASSPGVAGTEAFF.

The rearrangement joins TRBV5-1 to TRBJ1-2; 8 positions match TRBD1. The CDR3 length is 14 residues. V lost 2 bases, J lost 6 bases, and 6 bases stayed unmatched. CDR1 is SGHRS, CDR2 YFSETQ, per germline. CDR3 DNA: TGCGCCAGCAGCTTCATGGACAGGGCCCATGGCTACACCTTC. Translation gives CASSFMDRAHGYTF.

The rearrangement links TRBV27 to TRBJ2-7; 7 bases line up with TRBD2. Per germline, CDR1 MNHEY and CDR2 SMNVEV (reference sequence). After removal of 5 bases from V and 6 bases from J, the junction contained 10 bases not matched to a gene. This CDR3 is 14 amino acids long. CDR3 loop: CASSISGPGGEQYF. The CDR3 coding sequence is TGTGCCAGCAGTATTTCAGGCCCGGGGGGCGAGCAGTACTTC.

The V call is TRBV7-6, the J call TRBJ1-5; 8 bases are a match to TRBD1. The CDR3 is made up of 15 amino acids. V was clipped by 5 bases and J by 1 base; unmatched bases: 4. Germline CDR1 and CDR2: SGHVS and FNYEAQ. The CDR3 DNA follows: TGTGCCAGCAGCCAAAGACAGGGGAGCAATCAGCCCCAGCATTTT. As protein: CASSQRQGSNQPQHF.